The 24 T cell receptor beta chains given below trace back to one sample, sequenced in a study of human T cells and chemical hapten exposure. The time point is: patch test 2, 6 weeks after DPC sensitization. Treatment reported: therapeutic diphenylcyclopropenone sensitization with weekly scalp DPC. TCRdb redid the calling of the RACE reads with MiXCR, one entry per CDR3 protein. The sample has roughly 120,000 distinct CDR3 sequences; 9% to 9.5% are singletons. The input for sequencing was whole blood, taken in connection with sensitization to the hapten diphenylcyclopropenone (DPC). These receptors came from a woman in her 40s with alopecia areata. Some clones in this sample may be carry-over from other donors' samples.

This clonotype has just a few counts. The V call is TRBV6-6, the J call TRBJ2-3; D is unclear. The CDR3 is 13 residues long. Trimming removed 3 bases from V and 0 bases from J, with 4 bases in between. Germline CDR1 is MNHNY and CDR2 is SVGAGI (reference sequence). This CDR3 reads CASSYSSTDTQYF. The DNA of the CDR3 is TGTGCCAGCAGTTATTCAAGCACAGATACGCAGTATTTT.

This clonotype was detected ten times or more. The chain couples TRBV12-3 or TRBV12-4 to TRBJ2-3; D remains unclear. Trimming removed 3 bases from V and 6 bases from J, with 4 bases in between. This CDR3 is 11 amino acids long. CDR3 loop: CASSLLDTQYF. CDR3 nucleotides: TGTGCCAGCAGTTTGTTGGATACGCAGTATTTT.

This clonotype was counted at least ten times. This CDR3 reads CASSLAVYNEQFF. The CDR3 coding sequence is TGTGCCAGCAGCTTAGCGGTTTACAATGAGCAGTTCTTC. The chain has TRBV7-2 and TRBJ2-1; the D is unclear. V was clipped by 0 bases and J by 4 bases, with 4 bases between them. There are 13 residues in the CDR3. Germline loops: CDR1 SGHTA, CDR2 FQGNSA. Full variable domain (rest looked up from reference TRBV7-2 and TRBJ2-1): GAGVSQSPSNKVTEKGKDVELRCDPISGHTALYWYRQSLGQGLEFLIYFQGNSAPDKSGLPSDRFSAERTGGSVSTLTIQRTQQEDSAVYLCASSLAVYNEQFFGPGTRLTVL.

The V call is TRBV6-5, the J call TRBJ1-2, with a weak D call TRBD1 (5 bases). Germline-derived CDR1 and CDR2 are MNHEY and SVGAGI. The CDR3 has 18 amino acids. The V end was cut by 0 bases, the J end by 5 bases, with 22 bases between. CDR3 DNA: TGTGCCAGCAGTTACTCGGCTCTGGCAGGGACGGGTTCATATGGCTACACCTTC. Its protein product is CASSYSALAGTGSYGYTF.

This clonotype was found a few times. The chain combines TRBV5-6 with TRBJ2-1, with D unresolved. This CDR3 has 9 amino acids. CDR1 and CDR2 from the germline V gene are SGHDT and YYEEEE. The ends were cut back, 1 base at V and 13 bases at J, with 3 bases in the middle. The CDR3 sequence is CASSLCQFF. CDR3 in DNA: TGTGCCAGCAGCTTGTGCCAGTTCTTC. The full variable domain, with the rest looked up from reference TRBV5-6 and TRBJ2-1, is DAGVTQSPTHLIKTRGQQVTLRCSPKSGHDTVSWYQQALGQGPQFIFQYYEEEERQRGNFPDRFSGHQFPNYSSELNVNALLLGDSALYLCASSLCQFFGPGTRLTVL.

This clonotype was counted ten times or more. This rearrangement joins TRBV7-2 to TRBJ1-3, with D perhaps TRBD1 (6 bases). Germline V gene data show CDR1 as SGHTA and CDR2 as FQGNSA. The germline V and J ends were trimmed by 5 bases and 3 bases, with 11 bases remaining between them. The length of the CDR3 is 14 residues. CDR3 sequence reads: CASSQQGGGNTIYF. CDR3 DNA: TGTGCCAGCAGCCAACAGGGAGGTGGAAACACCATATATTTT.

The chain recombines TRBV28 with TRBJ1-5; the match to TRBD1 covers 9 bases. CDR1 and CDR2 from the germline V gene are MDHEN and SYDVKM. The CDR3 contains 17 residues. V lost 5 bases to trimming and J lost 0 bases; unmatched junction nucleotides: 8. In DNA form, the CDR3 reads TGTGCCAGCAGTGCACAGGGGGCCGGATATAGCAATCAGCCCCAGCATTTT. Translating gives CASSAQGAGYSNQPQHF.

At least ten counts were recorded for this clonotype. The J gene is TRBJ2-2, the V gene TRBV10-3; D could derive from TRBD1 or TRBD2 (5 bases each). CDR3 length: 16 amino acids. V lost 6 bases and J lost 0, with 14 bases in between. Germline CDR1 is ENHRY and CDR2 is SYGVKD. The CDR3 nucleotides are TGTGCCATCAGGAGGGGCCAGGGCACGAACACCGGGGAGCTGTTTTTT. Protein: CAIRRGQGTNTGELFF.

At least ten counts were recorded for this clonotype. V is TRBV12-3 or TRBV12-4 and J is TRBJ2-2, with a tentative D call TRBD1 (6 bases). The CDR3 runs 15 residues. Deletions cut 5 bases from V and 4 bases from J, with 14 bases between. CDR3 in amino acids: CASSDQLGGTGELFF. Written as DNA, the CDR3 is TGTGCCAGCAGTGACCAACTAGGGGGCACCGGGGAGCTGTTTTTT.

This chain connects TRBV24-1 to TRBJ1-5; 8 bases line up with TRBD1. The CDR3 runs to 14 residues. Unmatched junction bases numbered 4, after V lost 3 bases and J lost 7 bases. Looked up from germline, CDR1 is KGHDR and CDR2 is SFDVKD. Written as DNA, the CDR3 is TGTGCCACCAGTGATGACAGGGGCGGACAGCCCCAGCATTTT. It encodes CATSDDRGGQPQHF.

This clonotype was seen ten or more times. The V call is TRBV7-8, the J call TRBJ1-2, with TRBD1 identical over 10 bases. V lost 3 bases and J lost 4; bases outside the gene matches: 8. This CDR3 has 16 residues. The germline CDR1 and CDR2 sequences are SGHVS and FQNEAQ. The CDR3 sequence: CASSFDRGQGGYGYTF. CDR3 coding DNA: TGTGCCAGCAGCTTTGACAGGGGGCAGGGTGGCTATGGCTACACCTTC.

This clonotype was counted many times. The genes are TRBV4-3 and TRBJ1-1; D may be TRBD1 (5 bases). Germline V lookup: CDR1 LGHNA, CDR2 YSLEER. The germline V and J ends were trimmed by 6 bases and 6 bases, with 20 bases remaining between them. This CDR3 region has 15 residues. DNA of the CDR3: TGCGCCAGCAGATCGGGATTTGATTGGGGCCCTGAAGCTTTCTTT. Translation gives CASRSGFDWGPEAFF.

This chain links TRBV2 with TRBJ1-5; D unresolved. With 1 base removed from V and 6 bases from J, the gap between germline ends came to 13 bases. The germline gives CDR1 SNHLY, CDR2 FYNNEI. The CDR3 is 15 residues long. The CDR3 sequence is CASSEGGRAGQPQHF. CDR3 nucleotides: TGTGCCAGCAGTGAAGGGGGTCGTGCCGGTCAGCCCCAGCATTTT.

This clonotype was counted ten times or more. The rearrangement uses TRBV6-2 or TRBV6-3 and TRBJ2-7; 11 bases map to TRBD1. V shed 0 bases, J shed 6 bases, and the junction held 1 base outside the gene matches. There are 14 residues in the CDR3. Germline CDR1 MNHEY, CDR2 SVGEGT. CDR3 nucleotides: TGTGCCAGCAGTTACTCCGGGACAGGGGGCGAGCAGTACTTC. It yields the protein CASSYSGTGGEQYF.

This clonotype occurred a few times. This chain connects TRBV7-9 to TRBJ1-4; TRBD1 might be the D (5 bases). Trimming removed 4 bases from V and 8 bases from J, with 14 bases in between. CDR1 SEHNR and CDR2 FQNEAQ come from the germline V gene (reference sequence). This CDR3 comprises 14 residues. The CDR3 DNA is TGTGCCAGCAGCTCGAAGGGGCCAAGGGAAAAACTGTTTTTT. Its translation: CASSSKGPREKLFF.

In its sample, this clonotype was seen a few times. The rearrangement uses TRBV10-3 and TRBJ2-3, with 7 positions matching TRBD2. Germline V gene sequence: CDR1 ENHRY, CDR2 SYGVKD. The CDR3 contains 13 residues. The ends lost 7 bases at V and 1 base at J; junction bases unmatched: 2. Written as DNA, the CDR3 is TGTGCCATCATGGGGGGGGGCACAGATACGCAGTATTTT. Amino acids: CAIMGGGTDTQYF.

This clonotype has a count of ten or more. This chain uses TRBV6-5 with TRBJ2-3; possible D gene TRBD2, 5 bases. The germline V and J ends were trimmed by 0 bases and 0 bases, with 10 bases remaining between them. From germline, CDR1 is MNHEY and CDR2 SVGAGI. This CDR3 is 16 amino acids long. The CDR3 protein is CASSYSLTGSTDTQYF. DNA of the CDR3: TGTGCCAGCAGTTACTCTCTGACGGGGAGCACAGATACGCAGTATTTT.

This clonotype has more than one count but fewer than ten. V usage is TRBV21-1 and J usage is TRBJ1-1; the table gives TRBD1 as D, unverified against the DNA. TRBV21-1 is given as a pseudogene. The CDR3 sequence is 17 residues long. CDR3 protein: CASSSTTDRLRNTEAFF. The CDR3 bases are TGTGCCAGCAGCTCGACGACCGACAGACTTCGGAACACTGAAGCTTTCTTT.

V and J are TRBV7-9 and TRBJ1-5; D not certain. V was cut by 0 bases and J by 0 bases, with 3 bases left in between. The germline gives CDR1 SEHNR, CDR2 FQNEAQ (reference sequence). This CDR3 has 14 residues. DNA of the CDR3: TGTGCCAGCAGCTTAGCGGATAGCAATCAGCCCCAGCATTTT. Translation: CASSLADSNQPQHF.

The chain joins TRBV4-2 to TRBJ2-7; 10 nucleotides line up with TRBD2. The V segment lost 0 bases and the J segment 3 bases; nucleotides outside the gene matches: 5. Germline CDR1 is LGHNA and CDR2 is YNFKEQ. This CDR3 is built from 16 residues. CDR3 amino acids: CASSQDSGGALYEQYF. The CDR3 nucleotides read TGTGCCAGCAGCCAAGACAGCGGGGGGGCACTCTACGAGCAGTACTTC.

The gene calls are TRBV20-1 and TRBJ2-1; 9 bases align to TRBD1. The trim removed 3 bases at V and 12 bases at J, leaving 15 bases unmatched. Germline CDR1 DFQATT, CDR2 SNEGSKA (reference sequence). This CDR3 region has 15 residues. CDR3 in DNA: TGCAGTGCTAGCTTTCCGAGACAGGGGGTGAGGGTGCAGTTCTTC. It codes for CSASFPRQGVRVQFF.

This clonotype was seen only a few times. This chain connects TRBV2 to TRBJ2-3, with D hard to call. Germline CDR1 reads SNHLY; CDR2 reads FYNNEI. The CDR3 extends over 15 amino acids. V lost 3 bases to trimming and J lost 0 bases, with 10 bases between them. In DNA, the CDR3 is TGTGCCAGCAGTGAGGTCGGATTTAGCACAGATACGCAGTATTTT. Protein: CASSEVGFSTDTQYF.

This chain's CDR3 is CASSPGQKWQFF. CDR3 nucleotides: TGTGCCAGCTCACCAGGACAGAAGTGGCAGTTCTTC. The rearrangement uses TRBV18 and TRBJ2-1, with D perhaps matching TRBD1 (6 bases). The CDR3 length is 12 residues. V was trimmed by 2 bases and J by 12 bases, leaving 11 bases between them. Germline loops: CDR1 KGHSH, CDR2 LQKENI.

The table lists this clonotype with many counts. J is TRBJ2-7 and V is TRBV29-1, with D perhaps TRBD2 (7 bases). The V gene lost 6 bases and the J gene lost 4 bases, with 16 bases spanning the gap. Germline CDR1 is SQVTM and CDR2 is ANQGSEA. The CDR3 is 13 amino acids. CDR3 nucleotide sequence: TGCAGCGTGACCGGGGAGGGGGTTTACGAGCAGTACTTC. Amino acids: CSVTGEGVYEQYF.